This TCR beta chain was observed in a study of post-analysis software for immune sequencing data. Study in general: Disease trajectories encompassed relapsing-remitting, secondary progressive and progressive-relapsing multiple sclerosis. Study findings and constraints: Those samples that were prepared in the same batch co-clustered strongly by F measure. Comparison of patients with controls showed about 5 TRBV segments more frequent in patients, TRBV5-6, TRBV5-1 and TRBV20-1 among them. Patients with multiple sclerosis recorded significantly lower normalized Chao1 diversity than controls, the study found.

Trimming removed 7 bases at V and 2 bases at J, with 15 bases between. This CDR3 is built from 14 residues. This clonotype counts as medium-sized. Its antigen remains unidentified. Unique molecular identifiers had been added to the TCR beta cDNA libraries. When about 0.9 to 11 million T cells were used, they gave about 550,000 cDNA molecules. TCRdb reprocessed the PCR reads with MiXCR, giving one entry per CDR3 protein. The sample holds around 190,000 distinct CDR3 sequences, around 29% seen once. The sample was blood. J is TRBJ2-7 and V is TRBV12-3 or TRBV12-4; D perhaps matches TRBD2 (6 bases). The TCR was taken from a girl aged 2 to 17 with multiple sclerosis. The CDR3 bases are TGTGCCAGCACCCAAGGGGAGGATACCTACGAGCAGTACTTC. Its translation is CASTQGEDTYEQYF.